Presented here are 32 T cell receptor beta chains from one specimen sequenced in a study of blood T cell repertoires in COVID-19. Clones were sequenced by immunoSEQ multiplex PCR, and TCRdb holds only the in-frame ones, with some missing. The sample records about 320,000 clones, roughly 90% being singletons. Sequencing used PBMCs or T cells enriched from blood (not recorded which). The receptors were gathered from a man aged 55 to 70 who had recovered from COVID-19.

V usage is TRBV4-3 and J usage is TRBJ1-2; weak D call: TRBD1 (5 bases). This CDR3 contains 16 residues. Germline lookup yields CDR1 LGHNA and CDR2 YSLEER. V dropped 0 bases and J dropped 5 bases, with 16 bases sitting between them. CDR3 residues: CASSQDTGTGGYGYTF. The CDR3, as DNA: TGCGCCAGCAGCCAAGATACCGGGACGGGGGGGTATGGCTACACCTTC.

The chain recombines TRBV6-2 or TRBV6-3 with TRBJ1-2; no clear D. The germline V gene encodes CDR1 MNHEY and CDR2 SVGEGT. The ends were cut back, 5 bases at V and 4 bases at J, with 14 bases in the middle. The CDR3 contains 14 residues. CDR3 coding DNA: TGTGCCAGCAGTCCCTCAGGAAATCGCTATGGCTACACCTTC. Translating gives CASSPSGNRYGYTF.

The chain recombines TRBV27 with TRBJ1-6; 9 positions match TRBD1. In germline, CDR1 is MNHEY, CDR2 SMNVEV (reference sequence). The CDR3 loop spans 14 amino acids. Germline trimming cut 5 bases from V and 11 bases from J; bases unmatched to any gene: 7. The CDR3 DNA reads as TGTGCCAGCAGTCCGGGACAGGGTTTTACACCCCTCCACTTT. Amino acid sequence: CASSPGQGFTPLHF.

This chain joins TRBV5-4 and TRBJ1-2, with 10 bases matching TRBD1. V was clipped by 4 bases and J by 9 bases; unmatched bases: 6. The length of the CDR3 is 13 residues. The V gene's germline CDR1 is SGHNT and CDR2 YYREEE (reference sequence). The CDR3 sequence: CASSPRDRGSYTF. In DNA form, the CDR3 reads TGTGCCAGCAGCCCCCGGGACAGGGGAAGCTACACCTTC.

This sequence joins TRBV28 and TRBJ2-7; 7 bases align to TRBD1. Germline loops: CDR1 MDHEN, CDR2 SYDVKM. The CDR3 loop spans 15 amino acids. V was pared by 1 base and J by 2 bases, with 5 bases of the junction left unmatched. In DNA, the CDR3 is TGTGCCAGCAGTTTATCCTCGACAGGGACCTACGAGCAGTACTTC. Translation gives CASSLSSTGTYEQYF.

A few counts support this clone. This chain joins TRBV28 and TRBJ2-5, with 7 positions matching TRBD1. The CDR3 is made up of 14 amino acids. With 5 bases clipped from V and 5 bases from J, the junction kept 8 bases outside the gene matches. CDR1 is MDHEN, CDR2 SYDVKM, per germline. CDR3 sequence (DNA): TGTGCCAGCAGTAACCGACAGGGCACGGAGACCCAGTACTTC. Protein product: CASSNRQGTETQYF.

As to this clone: The same CDR3 is also encoded by other DNA sequences in this sample. The CDR3 region is CASSQQNYGYTF. In nucleotides, the CDR3 is TGTGCCAGCAGCCAACAAAACTATGGCTACACCTTC. The chain employs TRBV3-1 (or the pseudogene TRBV3-2) and TRBJ1-2, with D uncertain. Trimming shortened V by 2 bases and J by 2 bases, and 3 bases separated the two germline ends. Looked up from germline, CDR1 is LGHDT and CDR2 is YNNKEL (reference sequence). The CDR3 has 12 amino acids.

This clone was recorded only once. This chain uses TRBV3-1 (or the pseudogene TRBV3-2) with TRBJ1-2; 7 nucleotides agree with TRBD1. J gave up 3 bases and V 4 bases, and 5 bases lay outside the gene matches. The CDR3 is made up of 14 amino acids. Looked up from germline, CDR1 is LGHDT and CDR2 is YNNKEL (reference sequence). The CDR3: CASSLPGQHYGYTF. The DNA of the CDR3 is TGTGCCAGCAGCCTACCGGGACAGCACTATGGCTACACCTTC.

In this sample, this clone turned up once. The V call is TRBV10-3, the J call TRBJ2-3, with TRBD2 matching over 9 bases. The length of the CDR3 is 18 residues. CDR1 and CDR2 from the germline V gene are ENHRY and SYGVKD. Germline trimming cut 7 bases from V and 1 base from J; bases unmatched to any gene: 15. The CDR3 is CAIMSGRQVSLGTDTQYF. DNA of the CDR3: TGTGCCATCATGAGCGGGAGGCAAGTAAGTCTCGGCACAGATACGCAGTATTTT.

V and J are TRBV13 and TRBJ2-7; no clear D. Germline assignment: CDR1 PRHDT and CDR2 FYEKMQ (reference sequence). Trimming cost V 0 bases and J 3 bases, with 6 bases left between them. CDR3 length: 13 amino acids. This chain's CDR3 is CASSLGLSYEQYF. The CDR3 region has the DNA TGTGCCAGCAGCTTAGGCCTAAGCTACGAGCAGTACTTC.

The V and J genes are TRBV21-1 and TRBJ1-4; the table's D call TRBD1 went unverified against the DNA. TRBV21-1 counts as a pseudogene. The CDR3 totals 18 residues. The CDR3 spells CASSKASRQVVTNEKLFF. The CDR3 DNA follows: TGTGCCAGCAGCAAAGCTTCTAGACAGGTTGTAACTAATGAAAAACTGTTTTTT.

The chain has TRBV7-2 and TRBJ1-1; tentative D call: TRBD1 (6 bases). This CDR3 spans 15 amino acids. V was shortened by 5 bases and J by 4 bases, with 17 bases between the two germline ends. The germline V gene has CDR1 SGHTA and CDR2 FQGNSA. The CDR3 sequence: CASSPIGGRVTEAFF. The CDR3 nucleotides read TGTGCCAGCAGCCCGATAGGGGGAAGGGTCACTGAAGCTTTCTTT.

The chain is built from TRBV11-2 and TRBJ2-7; the D gene is possibly TRBD2 (6 bases). CDR1 is SGHAT, CDR2 FQNNGV, per germline. The V end was cut by 2 bases, the J end by 3 bases, with 23 bases between. The CDR3 is 18 amino acids. CDR3 sequence reads: CASSLSSPGVTRNYEQYF. The CDR3 DNA is TGTGCCAGCAGCTTATCGTCCCCGGGGGTTACTAGGAACTACGAGCAGTACTTC.

This CDR3 is CASSFPAGEWDYEQYF. Written as DNA, the CDR3 is TGTGCCAGCAGCTTCCCTGCGGGAGAGTGGGACTACGAGCAGTACTTC. The chain couples TRBV7-2 to TRBJ2-7; 7 nucleotides line up with TRBD2. Per germline, CDR1 SGHTA and CDR2 FQGNSA. The junction had 11 bases not matched to a gene; V was cut back by 3 bases and J by 3 bases. This CDR3 contains 16 residues.

The CDR3 protein is CASSLNRGQVYEQYF. The CDR3 bases are TGTGCCAGCAGCTTAAACAGGGGTCAGGTTTACGAGCAGTACTTC. The rearrangement links TRBV13 to TRBJ2-7; the match to TRBD1 covers 7 bases. J gave up 4 bases and V 2 bases, and 8 bases lay outside the gene matches. The CDR3 contains 15 residues. In germline, CDR1 is PRHDT, CDR2 FYEKMQ (reference sequence).

This clone was counted once. V is TRBV5-8 and J is TRBJ1-5; D ambiguous. Looked up from germline, CDR1 is SGHTS and CDR2 is YDEGEE. V lost 3 bases to trimming and J lost 0 bases, with 10 bases between them. CDR3 length: 15 residues. CDR3 DNA sequence: TGTGCCAGCAGCTGGAGACGGCTTAGCAATCAGCCCCAGCATTTT. Its translation: CASSWRRLSNQPQHF.

This clone was counted a few times. The V call is TRBV3-1 (or the pseudogene TRBV3-2), the J call TRBJ2-1; maybe TRBD1 (6 bases). This CDR3 contains 14 residues. V dropped 5 bases and J dropped 7 bases, with 15 bases sitting between them. Germline CDR1 LGHDT, CDR2 YNNKEL (reference sequence). CDR3 loop: CASSVQGLLNEQFF. The CDR3 DNA follows: TGTGCCAGCAGCGTACAGGGTTTGCTAAATGAGCAGTTCTTC.

This clone has only a few counts. This chain links TRBV2 with TRBJ2-6; the D is unclear. V dropped 8 bases and J dropped 0 bases, with 17 bases sitting between them. From germline, CDR1 is SNHLY and CDR2 FYNNEI. The CDR3 extends over 17 amino acids. The CDR3 loop reads CASSHSRIPSGANVLTF. The DNA for the CDR3 is TGTGCCAGCTCACACAGCAGGATACCCTCTGGGGCCAACGTCCTGACTTTC.

The V and J genes are TRBV30 and TRBJ1-3; no definite D call. Germline V gene sequence: CDR1 GTSNPN, CDR2 SVGIG (reference sequence). The ends were cut back, 4 bases at V and 1 base at J, with 11 bases in the middle. The CDR3 runs to 14 residues. The CDR3 DNA follows: TGTGCCTGGAAACCGGGATTTTCTGGAAACACCATATATTTT. Protein: CAWKPGFSGNTIYF.

The chain recombines TRBV6-5 with TRBJ1-1; D remains unclear. The CDR3 is 14 residues long. Germline V lookup: CDR1 MNHEY, CDR2 SVGAGI. The V end lost 5 bases, the J end lost 5 bases, and 15 bases lay between the germline ends. CDR3: CASSRSTARTEAFF. The CDR3 coding sequence is TGTGCCAGCAGTCGGTCCACGGCGAGGACTGAAGCTTTCTTT.

This clone was recorded a few times. The gene calls are TRBV18 and TRBJ1-5, with D unresolved. V dropped 3 bases and J dropped 4 bases, with 10 bases sitting between them. The CDR3 is 14 residues long. Germline lookup yields CDR1 KGHSH and CDR2 LQKENI. This CDR3 reads CASSPSRNNQPQHF. CDR3 in DNA: TGTGCCAGCTCACCGAGCAGGAATAATCAGCCCCAGCATTTT.

The chain uses TRBV12-5 and TRBJ1-2; 10 bases are shared with TRBD1. The CDR3 length is 14 residues. Germline lookup yields CDR1 LGHNT and CDR2 FRNRAP. V was clipped by 1 base and J by 9 bases; unmatched bases: 5. CDR3 sequence reads: CASGLETGGHRYTF. CDR3 sequence (DNA): TGTGCTAGTGGTTTGGAGACAGGGGGCCACCGCTACACCTTC.

This clone was detected once. This chain uses TRBV11-3 with TRBJ1-3, with unresolved D. This CDR3 spans 15 amino acids. The V end lost 4 bases, the J end lost 2 bases, and 12 bases lay between the germline ends. Germline CDR1 and CDR2: SGHNT and YENEEA. The CDR3 bases are TGTGCCAGCAGCTCGCTCCCGGGAGCTGGAAACACCATATATTTT. Protein: CASSSLPGAGNTIYF.

This clone was detected only a few times. The CDR3 protein is CASSHPTGHGYTF. The CDR3 DNA sequence: TGTGCCAGCAGTCATCCGACAGGGCATGGCTACACCTTC. The rearrangement links TRBV6-2 or TRBV6-3 to TRBJ1-2, with 7 nucleotides matching TRBD1. Germline assignment: CDR1 MNHEY and CDR2 SVGEGT. The ends lost 5 bases at V and 6 bases at J; junction bases unmatched: 6. CDR3 length: 13 residues.

J is TRBJ2-7 and V is TRBV29-1; D is possibly TRBD1 (6 bases). CDR1 is SQVTM, CDR2 ANQGSEA, per germline. Trimming removed 3 bases at V and 6 bases at J, with 15 bases between. CDR3 length: 13 residues. CDR3 residues: CSVDTGTLGEQYF. CDR3 in DNA: TGCAGCGTTGATACAGGGACCCTCGGCGAGCAGTACTTC.

This rearrangement joins TRBV10-3 to TRBJ1-5; no firm D call. This CDR3 has 14 residues. Germline lookup yields CDR1 ENHRY and CDR2 SYGVKD. V was shortened by 5 bases and J by 2 bases, with 10 bases between the two germline ends. The CDR3 bases are TGTGCCATCAGTTCATCGGGAGGCAATCAGCCCCAGCATTTT. As protein: CAISSSGGNQPQHF.

The rearrangement links TRBV29-1 to TRBJ1-2; D remains ambiguous. V was clipped by 4 bases and J by 0 bases, with 18 bases between them. CDR1 is SQVTM, CDR2 ANQGSEA, per germline. This CDR3 spans 16 amino acids. In DNA, the CDR3 is TGCAGCGTTGTTCCGGAGCAGAAAAAAGCTAACTATGGCTACACCTTC. Protein: CSVVPEQKKANYGYTF.

The rearrangement links TRBV5-8 to TRBJ2-7, with a tentative D call TRBD1 (5 bases). The CDR3 is 13 amino acids. The germline CDR1 and CDR2 sequences are SGHTS and YDEGEE. V gave up 2 bases and J gave up 2 bases, with 8 bases separating them. Written as DNA, the CDR3 is TGTGCCAGCAGCTTAGGACATCCCTACGAGCAGTACTTC. It is translated as CASSLGHPYEQYF.

The rearrangement uses TRBV7-9 and TRBJ1-2; TRBD1 matches at 11 bases. The V gene end was trimmed by 5 bases and the J gene end by 8 bases; junction bases not matched to a gene: 16. The CDR3 has 17 residues. CDR1 and CDR2 (germline): SEHNR, FQNEAQ (reference sequence). The CDR3 loop reads CASSRTGTGGTERGYTF. The CDR3 region has the DNA TGTGCCAGCAGCCGTACCGGGACAGGGGGAACGGAGCGGGGCTACACCTTC. The full variable domain, in which reference TRBV7-9 and TRBJ1-2 provide the parts outside the CDR3, is DTGVSQNPRHKITKRGQNVTFRCDPISEHNRLYWYRQTLGQGPEFLTYFQNEAQLEKSRLLSDRFSAERPKGSFSTLEIQRTEQGDSAMYLCASSRTGTGGTERGYTFGSGTRLTVV.

The V call is TRBV6-5, the J call TRBJ2-4; D ambiguous. Germline V gene data show CDR1 as MNHEY and CDR2 as SVGAGI. The V end lost 0 bases, the J end lost 0 bases, and 9 bases lay between the germline ends. The CDR3 contains 16 residues. The CDR3 region is CASSYSVGLAKNIQYF. DNA of the CDR3: TGTGCCAGCAGTTACTCGGTCGGTCTAGCCAAAAACATTCAGTACTTC.

The chain is built from TRBV6-5 and TRBJ1-2; D is uncertain. The CDR3 spans 14 residues. The V gene lost 0 bases and the J gene lost 4 bases, with 9 bases spanning the gap. Germline assignment: CDR1 MNHEY and CDR2 SVGAGI. CDR3 in amino acids: CASSYSGRSYGYTF. DNA of the CDR3: TGTGCCAGCAGTTACTCCGGGAGAAGCTATGGCTACACCTTC.

The J gene is TRBJ2-7, the V gene TRBV6-5; 10 nucleotides align to TRBD1. Trimming cost V 5 bases and J 2 bases; bases outside gene matches: 3. CDR1 is MNHEY, CDR2 SVGAGI, per germline. The CDR3 is 14 amino acids. The CDR3 DNA sequence: TGTGCCAGCAGTCCTGGACAGGGGGCCTACGAGCAGTACTTC. The encoded protein is CASSPGQGAYEQYF.